Listed below are T cell receptor beta chains from one sample, sequenced in a study of CD8+CD57+ T cells in acquired aplastic anemia. Using its own MiXCR run on the reads, TCRdb lists one record per CDR3 protein. The table has about 180,000 distinct CDR3 sequences, approximately 46% seen once. The sample comprised sorted CD4+, CD8+, or CD8+CD57+ T cells (not recorded which) from PBMCs. These receptors were obtained from a human donor in good health. Both conserved end residues are part of each CDR3. The D gene is left open where the match is weak. Only some rows state a clone size, as once, few, many or a class for expanded clones.

V: TRBV20-1
J: TRBJ2-7
size: few
D: NA
DNA: TGCAGTGCTAGAGGACTGGACAGCTCCTACGAGCAGTACTTC
CDR3: CSARGLDSSYEQYF

V: TRBV29-1
J: TRBJ2-3
size: medium-sized
D: TRBD1
DNA: TGCAGCGTCGGGACAGGGGGCACAGATACGCAGTATTTT
CDR3: CSVGTGGTDTQYF

V: TRBV5-6
J: TRBJ2-5
size: many
D: TRBD2
DNA: TGTGCCAGCAGCTTGTTGAGCATTCTAGCGGGAGGATCAGAGACCCAGTACTTC
CDR3: CASSLLSILAGGSETQYF

V: TRBV19
J: TRBJ2-7
size: many
D: NA
DNA: TGTGCCAGTAGTTCTAAAAGTCAGGCGGCTTACGAGCAGTACTTC
CDR3: CASSSKSQAAYEQYF

V: TRBV20-1
J: TRBJ2-5
size: NA
D: NA
DNA: TGCAGTGCTAGTGGGGGAGGGGGTCGGGAGACCCAGTACTTC
CDR3: CSASGGGGRETQYF

V: TRBV7-3
J: TRBJ1-6
size: many
D: NA
DNA: TGTGCCAGCAGCTTAAGGGCAGAATATAATTCACCCCTCCACTTT
CDR3: CASSLRAEYNSPLHF

V: TRBV7-9
J: TRBJ2-2
size: many
D: NA
DNA: TGTGCCAGCAGGTCATCTGGGGACACCGGGGAGCTGTTTTTT
CDR3: CASRSSGDTGELFF

V: TRBV19
J: TRBJ1-3
size: NA
D: TRBD1
DNA: TGTGCCAGTATCCCCGGGTCGGGACAGGGGAACACCATATATTTT
CDR3: CASIPGSGQGNTIYF

V: TRBV10-3
J: TRBJ1-2
size: few
D: NA
DNA: TGTGCCATCAGTGATTGGGGGCGCGACAATGGCTACACCTTC
CDR3: CAISDWGRDNGYTF

V: TRBV10-1
J: TRBJ1-1
size: NA
D: NA
DNA: TGCGCCAGCAGTGCCTCAGGGGCTGTCACTGAAGCTTTCTTT
CDR3: CASSASGAVTEAFF

V: TRBV13
J: TRBJ2-6
size: many
D: NA
DNA: TGTGCCAGCAGCTTGGCCGGGGCCAACGTCCTGACTTTC
CDR3: CASSLAGANVLTF

V: TRBV6-1
J: TRBJ2-7
size: NA
D: NA
DNA: TGTGCCAGCAGTGATAATGGACACCACTTC
CDR3: CASSDNGHHF

V: TRBV10-3
J: TRBJ2-7
size: few
D: NA
DNA: TGTGCCATCAGTGAGTCGGCGCGGGATCGATCCTACGAGCAGTACTTC
CDR3: CAISESARDRSYEQYF

V: TRBV4-3
J: TRBJ2-1
size: NA
D: NA
DNA: TGCGCCAGCAGCCAAGTTGGACTAAACAACAATGAGCAGTTCTTC
CDR3: CASSQVGLNNNEQFF

V: TRBV2
J: TRBJ1-2
size: once
D: NA
DNA: TGTGCCAGCGACCGGGCAGGCGCCTATGGCTACACCTTC
CDR3: CASDRAGAYGYTF

V: TRBV5-3
J: TRBJ1-1
size: NA
D: TRBD1
DNA: TGTGCCAGCAGCCAACAGGGGGGAGCTTTCTTT
CDR3: CASSQQGGAFF

V: TRBV26
J: TRBJ1-3
size: NA
D: NA
DNA: TGTGCCAGCAGCTTTTCGGGGGACAGCCCATCAAACACCATATATTTT
CDR3: CASSFSGDSPSNTIYF

V: TRBV5-1
J: TRBJ2-1
size: NA
D: NA
DNA: TGCGCCAGCAGCCTGGGCGTAGGGAGTCACAATGAGCAGTTCTTC
CDR3: CASSLGVGSHNEQFF

V: TRBV7-6
J: TRBJ2-1
size: many
D: TRBD1
DNA: TGTGCCAGCAGCTTTCAACAGGGGGCAGGGCAGTTCTTC
CDR3: CASSFQQGAGQFF

V: TRBV20-1
J: TRBJ1-6
size: NA
D: TRBD1
DNA: TGCAGCGCGAAGGGAGGACAGGGTAGATCACCCCTCCACTTT
CDR3: CSAKGGQGRSPLHF

V: TRBV6-1
J: TRBJ2-2
size: few
D: NA
DNA: TGTGCCAGCAGTCCCGGGACCCTTTTTGGGGAGCTGTTTTTT
CDR3: CASSPGTLFGELFF

V: TRBV20-1
J: TRBJ2-3
size: many
D: TRBD1
DNA: TGCAGTGCTTCACCTCGGGACAGAAGCACAGATACGCAGTATTTT
CDR3: CSASPRDRSTDTQYF

V: TRBV12-3/TRBV12-4
J: TRBJ2-6
size: NA
D: TRBD2
DNA: TGTGCCAGCAGTCGAGAACTAGCGGGAGTACGCATGGCCAACGTCCTGGCCTTC
CDR3: CASSRELAGVRMANVLAF

V: TRBV7-2
J: TRBJ2-7
size: many
D: NA
DNA: TGTGCCAGCAGCTTAGCTAGGCGGGGAGGATACGAGCAGTACTTC
CDR3: CASSLARRGGYEQYF

V: TRBV3-1
J: TRBJ1-1
size: few
D: TRBD1
DNA: TGTGCCAGCAGCCAAGGATCGGCCAGGGGGAGAGCTTTCTTT
CDR3: CASSQGSARGRAFF

V: TRBV11-2
J: TRBJ2-7
size: NA
D: TRBD2
DNA: TGTGCCAGCAGCTTATTCCGGGGGGCCTACGAGCAGTACTTC
CDR3: CASSLFRGAYEQYF

V: TRBV29-1
J: TRBJ2-3
size: NA
D: NA
DNA: TGCAGCTTCAGCCTGGGGGCCCCAGATACGCAGTATTTT
CDR3: CSFSLGAPDTQYF

V: TRBV7-2
J: TRBJ2-5
size: NA
D: NA
DNA: TGTGCCAGCAGCCTCCAGAGTGGGGAGACCCAGTACTTC
CDR3: CASSLQSGETQYF

V: TRBV20-1
J: TRBJ2-1
size: many
D: NA
DNA: TGCAGTGCTAGACCGATACTAGGCAGTAGCTTCGTGTTATCCTACAATGAGCAGTTCTTC
CDR3: CSARPILGSSFVLSYNEQFF

V: TRBV29-1
J: TRBJ2-2
size: many
D: NA
DNA: TGCAGCGTTGAATCTAGCGCGAACACCGGGGAGCTGTTTTTT
CDR3: CSVESSANTGELFF

V: TRBV15
J: TRBJ1-3
size: NA
D: NA
DNA: TGTGCCACCGGGAGAGCGTGGGGAAACACCATATATTTT
CDR3: CATGRAWGNTIYF

V: TRBV4-1
J: TRBJ2-2
size: NA
D: NA
DNA: TGCGCCAGCAGCATACCCGGGGGGCGGACCGGGGAGCTGTTTTTT
CDR3: CASSIPGGRTGELFF

V: TRBV15
J: TRBJ1-1
size: NA
D: NA
DNA: TGTGCCACCAGCAGAGTGGTGGGTCCCCTGGCTTTCTTT
CDR3: CATSRVVGPLAFF

V: TRBV5-1
J: TRBJ1-2
size: NA
D: TRBD1
DNA: TGCGCCAGCAGCTTGGATGGACAGGGGGGACGAAACTATGGCTACACCTTC
CDR3: CASSLDGQGGRNYGYTF

V: TRBV7-3
J: TRBJ2-7
size: many
D: NA
DNA: TGTGCCAGCAGCTTAAATTCGGCCTACGAGCAGTACTTC
CDR3: CASSLNSAYEQYF

V: TRBV18
J: TRBJ1-6
size: NA
D: TRBD1
DNA: TGTGCCAGCTCACCGGTACAGGGGGCCGTTGTTTCACCCCTCCACTTT
CDR3: CASSPVQGAVVSPLHF

V: TRBV7-2
J: TRBJ1-2
size: many
D: TRBD1
DNA: TGTGCCAGCAGCACCGGGACAGGGGGCCTGGCTAACTATGGCTACACCTTC
CDR3: CASSTGTGGLANYGYTF

V: TRBV9
J: TRBJ2-2
size: many
D: NA
DNA: TGTGCCAGCAGCGTAACTAGTGGCGGGGAGCTGTTTTTT
CDR3: CASSVTSGGELFF

V: TRBV4-3
J: TRBJ1-6
size: NA
D: NA
DNA: TGCGCCAGCAGCCAAGAATTCGACGCCGAACTGTCACCCCTCCACTTT
CDR3: CASSQEFDAELSPLHF

V: TRBV18
J: TRBJ1-3
size: NA
D: NA
DNA: TGTGCCAGCTCACCAAACGGAGCCTCTGGAAACACCATATATTTT
CDR3: CASSPNGASGNTIYF

V: TRBV25-1
J: TRBJ2-5
size: NA
D: TRBD2
DNA: TGTGCCAGCAGTGAATCACCCGGGAGGGCCATTATATACGGAGAGACCCAGTACTTC
CDR3: CASSESPGRAIIYGETQYF

V: TRBV3-1
J: TRBJ2-1
size: few
D: NA
DNA: TGTGCCAGCAGCCCAACCTTGGGACTGGACAGCGATCATGAGCAGTTCTTC
CDR3: CASSPTLGLDSDHEQFF

V: TRBV7-3
J: TRBJ2-3
size: many
D: NA
DNA: TGTGCCAGCAGCTTAACCGTTAAGACGGGAACGGGTAACAACGATACGCAGTATTTT
CDR3: CASSLTVKTGTGNNDTQYF

V: TRBV20-1
J: TRBJ1-1
size: NA
D: NA
DNA: TGCAGTCCTACAGCAGCTTCGAACACTGAAGCTTTCTTT
CDR3: CSPTAASNTEAFF

V: TRBV6-6
J: TRBJ2-5
size: many
D: NA
DNA: TGTGCCAGCACCGACTGGGACGATCAGACCCAGTACTTC
CDR3: CASTDWDDQTQYF

V: TRBV5-6
J: TRBJ1-6
size: many
D: NA
DNA: TGTGCCAGCAGCTGGGGCGGGGCTGATAATTCACCCCTCCACTTT
CDR3: CASSWGGADNSPLHF

V: TRBV7-9
J: TRBJ2-5
size: NA
D: NA
DNA: TGTGCCAGCAGCAAGCTAGCGCAAGAGACCCAGTACTTC
CDR3: CASSKLAQETQYF

V: TRBV20-1
J: TRBJ2-1
size: NA
D: NA
DNA: TGCAGTGCTAAGGACCGGAGCTCCTACAATGAGCAGTTCTTC
CDR3: CSAKDRSSYNEQFF

V: TRBV10-2
J: TRBJ1-1
size: NA
D: NA
DNA: TGCGCCAGCAGTGACTGGCAGGGAGGGACTGAAGCTTTCTTT
CDR3: CASSDWQGGTEAFF

V: TRBV7-9
J: TRBJ1-5
size: NA
D: NA
DNA: TGTGCCAGCAGCGGGACCGTCGGCAATCAGCCCCAGCATTTT
CDR3: CASSGTVGNQPQHF

V: TRBV15
J: TRBJ1-1
size: few
D: NA
DNA: TGTGCCACCAGCAGAGATATGGGCCCTGAAGCTTTCTTT
CDR3: CATSRDMGPEAFF

V: TRBV11-2
J: TRBJ2-1
size: few
D: TRBD2
DNA: TGTGCCAGCAGCTTTCGACTAGCGGGAGCTCATGAGCAGTTCTTC
CDR3: CASSFRLAGAHEQFF

V: TRBV4-1
J: TRBJ2-6
size: NA
D: NA
DNA: TGCGCCAGCAGCCAAGATCGGGGCTCTGGGGCCAACGTCCTGACTTTC
CDR3: CASSQDRGSGANVLTF